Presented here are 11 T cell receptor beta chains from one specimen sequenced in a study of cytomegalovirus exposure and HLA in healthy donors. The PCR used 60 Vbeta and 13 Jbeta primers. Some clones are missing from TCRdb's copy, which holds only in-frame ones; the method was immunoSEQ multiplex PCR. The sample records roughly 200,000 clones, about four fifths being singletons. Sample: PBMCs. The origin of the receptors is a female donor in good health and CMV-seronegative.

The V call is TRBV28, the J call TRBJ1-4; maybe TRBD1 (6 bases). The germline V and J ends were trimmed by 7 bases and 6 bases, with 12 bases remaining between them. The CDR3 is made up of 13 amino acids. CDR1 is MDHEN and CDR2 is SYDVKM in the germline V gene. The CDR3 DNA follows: TGTGCCAGCACTCTAGGGGGAGATGAAAAACTGTTTTTT. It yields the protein CASTLGGDEKLFF.

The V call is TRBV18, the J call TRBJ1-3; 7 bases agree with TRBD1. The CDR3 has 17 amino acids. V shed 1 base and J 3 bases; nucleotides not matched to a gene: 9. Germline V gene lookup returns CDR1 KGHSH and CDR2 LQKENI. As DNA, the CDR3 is TGTGCCAGCTCACCACAGCCCACAGGGGCTCTTGGAAACACCATATATTTT. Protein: CASSPQPTGALGNTIYF.

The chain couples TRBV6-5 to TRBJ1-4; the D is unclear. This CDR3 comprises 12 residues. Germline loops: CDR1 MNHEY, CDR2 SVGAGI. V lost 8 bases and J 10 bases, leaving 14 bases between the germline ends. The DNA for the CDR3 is TGTGCCAGCTCCCCGGAGGAGGGAAAACTGTTTTTT. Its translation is CASSPEEGKLFF.

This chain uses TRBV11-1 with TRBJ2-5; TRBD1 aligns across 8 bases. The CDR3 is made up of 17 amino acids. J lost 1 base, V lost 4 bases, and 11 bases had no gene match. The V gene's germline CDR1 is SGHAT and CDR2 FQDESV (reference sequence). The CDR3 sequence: CASSSGQGSPVQETQYF. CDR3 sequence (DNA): TGTGCCAGCAGCTCAGGACAGGGTAGTCCAGTCCAAGAGACCCAGTACTTC.

CDR3 amino acids: CASSSDSGRVNEQFF. The CDR3 nucleotides are TGTGCCAGCAGTTCCGATAGCGGGAGGGTCAATGAGCAGTTCTTC. The rearrangement joins TRBV6-5 to TRBJ2-1; the match to TRBD2 covers 11 bases. Germline V CDR1 and CDR2: MNHEY, SVGAGI. This CDR3 has 15 amino acids. Germline trimming cut 4 bases from V and 6 bases from J; bases unmatched to any gene: 5.

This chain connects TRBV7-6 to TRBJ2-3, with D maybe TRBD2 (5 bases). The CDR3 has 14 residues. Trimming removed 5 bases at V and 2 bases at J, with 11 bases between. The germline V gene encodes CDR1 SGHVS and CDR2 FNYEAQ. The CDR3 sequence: CASSARDNTDTQYF. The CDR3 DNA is TGTGCCAGCAGCGCCCGGGATAACACAGATACGCAGTATTTT.

The CDR3 sequence: CASSLGAGATYEQYF. CDR3 nucleotides: TGTGCCAGCAGTTTGGGGGCGGGGGCGACCTACGAGCAGTACTTC. The chain combines TRBV27 with TRBJ2-7; D may be TRBD2 (7 bases). The germline V gene has CDR1 MNHEY and CDR2 SMNVEV (reference sequence). The CDR3 spans 15 residues. Between the trimmed V and J ends, which lost 3 bases and 2 bases, there was a span of 14 bases.

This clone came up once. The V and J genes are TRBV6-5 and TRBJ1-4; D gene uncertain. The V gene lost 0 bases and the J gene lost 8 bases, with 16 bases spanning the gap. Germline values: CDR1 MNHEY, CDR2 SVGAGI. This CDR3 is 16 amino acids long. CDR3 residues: CASSYSSNPGREKLFF. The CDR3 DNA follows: TGTGCCAGCAGTTACTCGAGTAACCCGGGTCGGGAAAAACTGTTTTTT.

Here the CDR3 reads CASTQRTSGITGELFF. The CDR3 region has the DNA TGTGCCAGCACCCAGAGGACTAGCGGGATTACCGGGGAGCTGTTTTTT. This chain uses TRBV7-2 with TRBJ2-2; 12 bases map to TRBD2. The V segment lost 7 bases and the J segment 5 bases; nucleotides outside the gene matches: 8. The CDR3 has 16 amino acids. The V gene's germline CDR1 is SGHTA and CDR2 FQGNSA.

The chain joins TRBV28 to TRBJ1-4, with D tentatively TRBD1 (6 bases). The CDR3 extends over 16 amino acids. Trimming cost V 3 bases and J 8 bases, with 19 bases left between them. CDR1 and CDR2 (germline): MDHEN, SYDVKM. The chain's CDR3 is CASSFGGRGSGEKLFF. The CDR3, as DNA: TGTGCCAGCAGTTTTGGGGGCAGAGGGTCCGGGGAAAAACTGTTTTTT.

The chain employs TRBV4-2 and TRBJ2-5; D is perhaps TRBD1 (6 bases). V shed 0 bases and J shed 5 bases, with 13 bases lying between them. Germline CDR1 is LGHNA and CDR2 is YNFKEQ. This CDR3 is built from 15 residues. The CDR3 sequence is CASSQEGGRGETQYF. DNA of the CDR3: TGTGCCAGCAGCCAAGAAGGGGGTAGGGGGGAGACCCAGTACTTC.